The next 6 T cell receptor beta chains were all read from a single sample in a study of alternative splicing in chronic myeloid leukemia remission. Each library started from around 1 ug total RNA with poly-A enrichment. TCRdb re-called the bulk RNA-seq reads; one entry per CDR3 protein, DNA not given. The sample has 180 or so distinct CDR3 sequences, 85% to 95% seen once. The sample was PBMCs. The receptors derive from a person aged 25-55 years in good health.

V usage is TRBV5-1 and J usage is TRBJ2-1. CDR1 and CDR2 from the germline V gene are SGHRS and YFSETQ. The CDR3 totals 15 residues. CDR3 in amino acids: CASSVSRDNYNEQFF.

The chain uses TRBV24/OR9-2 and TRBJ1-5; with no DNA, the TCRdb D assignment of TRBD1 cannot be verified. TRBV24/OR9-2 is placed among ORFs of uncertain function. This CDR3 is 15 amino acids long. CDR3 region: CATRRGQGYNQPQHF.

The chain has TRBV6-5 and TRBJ2-3. Germline V lookup: CDR1 MNHEY, CDR2 SVGAGI. This CDR3 is built from 14 residues. This chain's CDR3 is CASSSLQETDTQYF.

The gene calls are TRBV6-6 and TRBJ2-3; absent DNA, TCRdb's TRBD2 call cannot be checked. Germline V gene sequence: CDR1 MNHNY, CDR2 SVGAGI (reference sequence). CDR3 size: 16 residues. The CDR3 here is CASPPGVDWGTDTQYF.

This rearrangement joins TRBV20-1 to TRBJ2-1; TCRdb designates TRBD2, a call that cannot be tested without DNA. The CDR3 runs 16 residues. Germline V lookup: CDR1 DFQATT, CDR2 SNEGSKA (reference sequence). The CDR3 protein is CSARDMSGPSYNEQFF.

The V and J genes are TRBV6-1 and TRBJ1-6; as DNA is missing, the TRBD1 call by TCRdb cannot be tested. The germline CDR1 and CDR2 sequences are MNHNS and SASEGT. This CDR3 region has 20 residues. The CDR3 sequence: CASSAQPGTGGASVNSPLHF.